The TCR beta chain described here comes from a study of identical twins. TCRdb re-derived calls from the 5' RACE reads in MiXCR, one entry per CDR3 protein. The sample records approximately 690,000 distinct CDR3 sequences, around 5.7% being singletons. This clonotype was detected only a few times. Sequenced: naive T cells sorted from blood. The sequence came from a man between 18 and 29 years old in good health.

CDR3 sequence reads: CASSLGAGVSYNEQFF. Here the CDR3 DNA reads TGTGCCAGCAGCTTGGGAGCGGGCGTCTCCTACAATGAGCAGTTCTTC. V and J are TRBV9 and TRBJ2-1; TRBD2 is a possible D gene (6 bases). Germline V CDR1 and CDR2: SGDLS, YYNGEE. Trimming stripped 4 bases from V and 0 bases from J, with 14 bases between. The length of the CDR3 is 16 residues.